This TCR beta chain comes out of a study of blood T cell repertoires in COVID-19 (dated by TCRdb to 2020 to 2022). The study in broad terms: Samples from collaborators originated in the United States, Italy and Spain and spanned both the acute and convalescent phases of COVID-19. Subjects who had been exposed to COVID-19, were actively infected with it, or had recovered from it provided the deeply sampled blood TCRbeta repertoires that made up the dataset. The material from the prospective study consisted of cDNA or gDNA derived from T cells, B-cell-depleted T cells, or PBMCs. Sample metadata almost always included a de-identified subject ID, COVID-19 status, age in years and sex. The repertoires were made available in a free public database intended to serve as a resource for research on the immune response to SARS-CoV-2. The samples were drawn from two sources: the first 160 participants of the ongoing ImmuneRACE study, and 950 to 1,500 subjects contributed by 6 global collaborators. Where available, HLA class I and class II types were taken from metadata supplied by the sample provider and were not determined by assay-based typing.

The immunoSEQ Assay, a bias-controlled multiplex PCR, was used to amplify TCRbeta CDR3 regions from genomic DNA. Turning to the authors' computational methods: Nucleated cell counts per sample were estimated from amplification of reference gene primers within the assay. To quantify the absolute abundance of each unique TCRbeta CDR3 rearrangement, sequence reads were collapsed and filtered. For each sample, productive Simpson clonality was calculated as the square root of Simpson's diversity index over productive rearrangements. As stored in TCRdb, this immuneACCESS dataset retains in-frame rearrangements with V and J assigned. A fraction of the clones does not appear; measured against another copy, unresolved V genes explain less than half of the discrepancy, and the remainder lacks a known reason. From that table come the V and J calls and clone size; the DNA was used to work out D and trimming. This sample holds 250,000 to 300,000 clones; 65% to 90% were observed only once. Almost 2% of the sample belongs to the ten largest clones.

The collaborating institutions used their own protocols to collect whole blood in K2EDTA tubes. For TCRbeta analysis, collaborators shipped samples as frozen whole blood, isolated PBMCs, or DNA extracted from either of those sample types. Results and caveats for the whole study, not just this receptor: The quantity of clinical and demographic metadata differed by source and by participant and was supplied without curation.

On this clone: Its antigen target is currently unknown. Base-call qualities are not available, and no considerably larger clone is one nucleotide away.

Source material: peripheral blood. The source is a young man with active or convalescent COVID-19.

The CDR3 reads CASSKVCQLMTGDSGNTIYF. The bases read TGTGCCAGCAGCAAAGTTTGTCAACTTATGACAGGCGACTCTGGAAACACCATATATTTT. The rearranged segments are TRBV21-1 and TRBJ1-3; the table names TRBD1, a call not compared with the DNA. TRBV21-1 is assigned pseudogene status. Inclusive of the bounding cysteine and phenylalanine, the CDR3 is 20 residues long. Only the CDR3 DNA stays, 60 bases, in frame from base 1.